This T cell receptor (beta chain) was obtained from a study of shared clonotypes between healthy human individuals. Study-level findings and limits: Memory subsets generally showed lower estimated richness than naive subsets.

A remark on this clone: The antigen remains unidentified.

Once extracted for a subset, genomic DNA was divided evenly among several immunoSEQ plates. Sequencing was performed with immunoSEQ multiplex PCR; in TCRdb, only in-frame clones are kept and a portion is missing. The sample consists of some 2.4 million clones, 80% to 95% of them appearing once. The material sequenced was naive CD4+ T cells from PBMCs. Stated subset: CD45RA+ positively selected. The sequence derives from a man between 18 and 29 years old in good health. Some clones in this sample may be carry-over from other donors' samples.

For the CDR3, the DNA is TGTGCCAGCGCACTCACCTCAGGGGGCTACTATGGCTACACCTTC. Its protein product is CASALTSGGYYGYTF. This chain connects TRBV27 to TRBJ1-2; 8 nucleotides line up with TRBD1. V lost 8 bases to trimming and J lost 3 bases; unmatched junction nucleotides: 11. CDR1 is MNHEY and CDR2 is SMNVEV in the germline V gene (reference sequence). The CDR3 covers 15 residues.